Listed here are 18 T cell receptor beta chains from one sample, sequenced in a study of cytomegalovirus exposure and HLA in healthy donors. PCR involved 60 Vbeta and 13 Jbeta primers. Method: immunoSEQ multiplex PCR; TCRdb's copy keeps in-frame clones and lacks some. The table includes about 200,000 clones, over 75% detected once. Sequenced material: PBMCs. Source of these receptors: a boy under 10 years old in good health and CMV-seronegative.

The genes are TRBV1 and TRBJ2-3; the DNA was not used to check the table's D call, TRBD2. TRBV1 is labeled a pseudogene. The CDR3 runs to 20 residues. DNA for the CDR3: TGCACCAGCAGCCAAGAAGGGGGGACTAGCGGGGGCCATAGCACAGATACGCAGTATTTT. It encodes CTSSQEGGTSGGHSTDTQYF.

Of note for this clone: An end of the junction does not agree with germline; a read error may underlie this. The J gene is TRBJ2-3, the V gene TRBV7-7; D is perhaps TRBD2 (7 bases). The CDR3 runs 13 residues. The germline CDR1 and CDR2 sequences are SSHAT and FNYEAQ (reference sequence). The CDR3 DNA follows: TGTGCTAGCAGCTTACACAGGGAGGGAGCGCAGTATTTT. Its translation is CASSLHREGAQYF.

This chain links TRBV5-6 with TRBJ2-2; tentatively, D is TRBD1 (6 bases). Germline lookup yields CDR1 SGHDT and CDR2 YYEEEE. V was shortened by 1 base and J by 11 bases, with 12 bases between the two germline ends. This CDR3 comprises 13 residues. This chain's CDR3 is CASSLSWGPELFF. The CDR3 bases are TGTGCCAGCAGCTTGAGTTGGGGGCCCGAGCTGTTTTTT.

The CDR3 sequence: CSVLRGDYEQYF. In DNA form, the CDR3 reads TGCAGCGTTCTGCGGGGGGATTACGAGCAGTACTTC. The chain recombines TRBV29-1 with TRBJ2-7; 8 positions agree with TRBD2. The CDR3 covers 12 residues. V lost 5 bases and J lost 4; bases outside the gene matches: 4. The germline CDR1 and CDR2 sequences are SQVTM and ANQGSEA.

The chain carries TRBV7-6 and TRBJ2-7; 7 bases map to TRBD1. Germline V gene sequence: CDR1 SGHVS, CDR2 FNYEAQ. The CDR3 sequence is 13 residues long. V was pared by 5 bases and J by 5 bases, with 6 bases of the junction left unmatched. CDR3 residues: CASSREGADEQYF. Written as DNA, the CDR3 is TGTGCCAGCAGCCGAGAGGGGGCGGACGAGCAGTACTTC.

This chain joins TRBV19 and TRBJ1-2; tentatively, D is TRBD1 (6 bases). CDR1 LNHDA and CDR2 SQIVND come from the germline V gene (reference sequence). CDR3 length: 13 residues. Deletions cut 3 bases from V and 8 bases from J, with 13 bases between. The CDR3: CASSIGRGDGYTF. DNA for the CDR3: TGTGCCAGTAGTATCGGCAGGGGCGACGGCTACACCTTC. Full variable domain (missing parts from reference TRBV19 and TRBJ1-2): DGGITQSPKYLFRKEGQNVTLSCEQNLNHDAMYWYRQDPGQGLRLIYYSQIVNDFQKGDIAEGYSVSREKKESFPLTVTSAQKNPTAFYLCASSIGRGDGYTFGSGTRLTVV.

The chain carries TRBV14 and TRBJ1-2; 10 positions agree with TRBD1. The CDR3 loop spans 16 amino acids. The germline gives CDR1 SGHDN, CDR2 FVKESK. V lost 4 bases and J lost 0; bases outside the gene matches: 5. The CDR3 region has the DNA TGTGCCAGCAGCCCATTAGGGACAGGGGCTAACTATGGCTACACCTTC. Its translation is CASSPLGTGANYGYTF.

The V call is TRBV6-6, the J call TRBJ1-2; TRBD1 matches 9 bases. In germline, CDR1 is MNHNY, CDR2 SVGAGI (reference sequence). CDR3 size: 15 residues. With 2 bases clipped from V and 8 bases from J, the junction kept 9 bases outside the gene matches. The CDR3 loop is CASSYGRTGGEGYTF. DNA for the CDR3: TGTGCCAGCAGTTACGGTCGAACAGGGGGCGAAGGCTACACCTTC.

Note on this clone: The sample carries other DNA sequences with the same CDR3. The chain couples TRBV9 to TRBJ2-5; 8 nucleotides align to TRBD2. Germline CDR1 is SGDLS and CDR2 is YYNGEE. The V segment lost 4 bases and the J segment 0 bases; nucleotides outside the gene matches: 8. The CDR3 spans 16 residues. The CDR3 nucleotides read TGTGCCAGCAGCCTTCGGGCGGGGGGCCACCAAGAGACCCAGTACTTC. Protein sequence: CASSLRAGGHQETQYF.

In this sample, this clone turned up a few times. V gene TRBV6-5 combines with J gene TRBJ2-1, with TRBD2 as a possible D gene (7 bases). Germline CDR1 MNHEY, CDR2 SVGAGI. Trimming took off 6 bases at V and 6 bases at J, with 18 bases between the two ends. The CDR3 runs to 15 residues. The DNA for the CDR3 is TGTGCCAGCAGGTGGGGGGGCGACAATTTCAATGAGCAGTTCTTC. Protein product: CASRWGGDNFNEQFF.

V usage is TRBV7-9 and J usage is TRBJ1-4, with 7 bases identical to TRBD1. CDR1 and CDR2 (germline): SEHNR, FQNEAQ (reference sequence). This CDR3 contains 15 residues. Unmatched junction bases numbered 9, after V lost 5 bases and J lost 6 bases. The CDR3 region has the DNA TGTGCCAGCAGCGCAGGACAGGAGATGGATGAAAAACTGTTTTTT. It encodes CASSAGQEMDEKLFF.

This clone was detected only once. The gene calls are TRBV4-3 and TRBJ1-2, with a possible D match to TRBD1 (6 bases). Trimming removed 1 base at V and 3 bases at J, with 12 bases between. The length of the CDR3 is 15 residues. Germline CDR1 reads LGHNA; CDR2 reads YSLEER. In DNA form, the CDR3 reads TGCGCCAGCAGCCAAGGTTCTGCAGGGGACTATGGCTACACCTTC. Protein sequence: CASSQGSAGDYGYTF.

V is TRBV18 and J is TRBJ1-6; 7 bases match TRBD1. The CDR3 has 15 amino acids. The V gene's germline CDR1 is KGHSH and CDR2 LQKENI. V trimming: 3 bases; J trimming: 8 bases; junction bases outside the gene matches: 7. CDR3 region: CASSPSDREYSPLHF. DNA of the CDR3: TGTGCCAGCTCACCGAGCGACAGGGAGTATTCACCCCTCCACTTT.

The J gene is TRBJ1-1, the V gene TRBV6-6; D is unclear. Germline CDR1 is MNHNY and CDR2 is SVGAGI (reference sequence). V was cut by 5 bases and J by 0 bases, with 16 bases left in between. The CDR3 contains 16 residues. The CDR3 bases are TGTGCCAGCAGTCCACAGACGGGAGTCATGAACACTGAAGCTTTCTTT. Amino acid sequence: CASSPQTGVMNTEAFF.

The gene calls are TRBV9 and TRBJ1-4; tentative D call: TRBD1 (5 bases). The CDR3 spans 15 residues. Germline V gene lookup returns CDR1 SGDLS and CDR2 YYNGEE. V was trimmed by 4 bases and J by 4 bases, leaving 14 bases between them. This CDR3 reads CASSRKDSLNEKLFF. Written as DNA, the CDR3 is TGTGCCAGCAGCCGCAAAGACAGTCTTAATGAAAAACTGTTTTTT.

The chain joins TRBV7-9 to TRBJ1-1, with D possibly matching TRBD1 (5 bases). Germline CDR1 and CDR2: SEHNR and FQNEAQ (reference sequence). The length of the CDR3 is 13 residues. Deletions cut 3 bases from V and 5 bases from J, with 10 bases between. The CDR3 DNA reads as TGTGCCAGCAGCTTTTGGACAAGTACTGAAGCTTTCTTT. Encoded protein: CASSFWTSTEAFF.

This chain connects TRBV4-3 to TRBJ2-5; 7 nucleotides align to TRBD2. This CDR3 is 15 amino acids long. Germline CDR1 and CDR2: LGHNA and YSLEER. The V gene end was trimmed by 1 base and the J gene end by 0 bases; junction bases not matched to a gene: 2. CDR3 sequence reads: CASSQGLAYQETQYF. The CDR3 DNA is TGCGCCAGCAGCCAAGGACTAGCTTACCAAGAGACCCAGTACTTC.

V gene TRBV6-5 combines with J gene TRBJ2-1; no reliable D call. V lost 0 bases and J lost 4, with 4 bases in between. This CDR3 is 13 amino acids long. Germline V lookup: CDR1 MNHEY, CDR2 SVGAGI. CDR3 sequence: CASSYSLYNEQFF. CDR3 coding DNA: TGTGCCAGCAGTTACTCTTTATACAATGAGCAGTTCTTC.